Listed below are T cell receptor beta chains from one sample, sequenced in a study of T cells in Graves' hyperthyroidism and ophthalmopathy. TCRdb reanalysed the multiplex PCR reads using MiXCR and keeps one entry per CDR3 protein. The data hold about 840,000 distinct CDR3 sequences, with around 39% observed a single time. The specimen was blood. These receptor sequences come from a man aged 18 to 35 with Graves' hyperthyroidism. The CDR3 runs from the conserved cysteine through the conserved F or W. A D gene is named only where the DNA matches it firmly. A row's size may be missing; if present it is once, few, many or a size class.

J gene: TRBJ2-7
V gene: TRBV7-9
D gene: -
clone size: -
CDR3 DNA: TGTGCCAGCAGCTTTGGAGCAGGGACCCCGGACGAGCAGTACTTC
CDR3 protein: CASSFGAGTPDEQYF

J gene: TRBJ1-1
V gene: TRBV6-5
D gene: TRBD1
clone size: many
CDR3 DNA: TGTGCCAGCAGGGACAGGGGCGAGAACACTGAAGCTTTCTTT
CDR3 protein: CASRDRGENTEAFF

J gene: TRBJ2-5
V gene: TRBV25-1
D gene: -
clone size: -
CDR3 DNA: TGTGCCAGCTTGTTCTTAGGCCAAGAGACCCAGTACTTC
CDR3 protein: CASLFLGQETQYF

J gene: TRBJ2-7
V gene: TRBV20-1
D gene: -
clone size: -
CDR3 DNA: TGCAGTTCCAAGCAGGGCTCCTACGAGCAGTACTTC
CDR3 protein: CSSKQGSYEQYF

J gene: TRBJ2-6
V gene: TRBV4-2
D gene: -
clone size: -
CDR3 DNA: TGTGCCAGCAGCCTTACAGGGTCTGGGGCCATCGTCCTGACTTTC
CDR3 protein: CASSLTGSGAIVLTF

J gene: TRBJ2-5
V gene: TRBV20-1
D gene: -
clone size: many
CDR3 DNA: TGCAGTGCTGCCATGGACACCTCGGGAGAGACCCAGTACTTC
CDR3 protein: CSAAMDTSGETQYF

J gene: TRBJ1-1
V gene: TRBV11-2
D gene: -
clone size: few
CDR3 DNA: TGTGCCAGCAGCTTAATCAAAGGAGGACAGCAAGCTTTCTTT
CDR3 protein: CASSLIKGGQQAFF

J gene: TRBJ1-6
V gene: TRBV6-5
D gene: TRBD1
clone size: -
CDR3 DNA: TGTGCCAGCAGTTACCCACGTCCGGGACAGGGGGTTTCACCCCTCCACTTT
CDR3 protein: CASSYPRPGQGVSPLHF

J gene: TRBJ1-1
V gene: TRBV10-2
D gene: -
clone size: -
CDR3 DNA: TGCGCCAGCAGCGAGACAGGCGCCCCGGGCACTGAAGCTTTCTTT
CDR3 protein: CASSETGAPGTEAFF

J gene: TRBJ1-1
V gene: TRBV6-1
D gene: -
clone size: -
CDR3 DNA: TGTGCCAGCAGTTACGGGCATCAGGAAGCTTTCTTT
CDR3 protein: CASSYGHQEAFF

J gene: TRBJ2-7
V gene: TRBV20-1
D gene: -
clone size: few
CDR3 DNA: TGCAGTGCTAGAGTGGGGGCGGGGTACGAGCAGTACTTC
CDR3 protein: CSARVGAGYEQYF

J gene: TRBJ1-1
V gene: TRBV11-1
D gene: -
clone size: -
CDR3 DNA: TGTGCCAGCAGGAGGGGGGATGGTGAAGCTTTCTTT
CDR3 protein: CASRRGDGEAFF

J gene: TRBJ2-2
V gene: TRBV20-1
D gene: TRBD2
clone size: many
CDR3 DNA: TGCAGTGCTAGAGATCGGAGCGGGAGGGCGAACACCGGGGAGCTGTTTTTT
CDR3 protein: CSARDRSGRANTGELFF

J gene: TRBJ1-1
V gene: TRBV29-1
D gene: -
clone size: many
CDR3 DNA: TGCAGCGTTGAGGGGTTAGCGGGGAACACTGAAGCTTTCTTT
CDR3 protein: CSVEGLAGNTEAFF

J gene: TRBJ1-1
V gene: TRBV6-5
D gene: TRBD1
clone size: few
CDR3 DNA: TGTGCCAGCAGTCACACAGGGGGGCTCGGGGCTTTCTTT
CDR3 protein: CASSHTGGLGAFF

J gene: TRBJ2-5
V gene: TRBV9
D gene: -
clone size: -
CDR3 DNA: TGTGCCAGCAGCCAATCACGGCAGCAAGAGACCCAGTACTTC
CDR3 protein: CASSQSRQQETQYF